This T cell receptor (beta chain) emerged from a study of blood T cell repertoires in COVID-19. Generated by immunoSEQ multiplex PCR, the TCRdb table keeps only in-frame clones and is missing some. Of a few hundred thousand clones in the sample, roughly nine tenths were seen once. After removal of 1 base from V and 4 bases from J, the junction contained 8 bases not matched to a gene. The germline V gene encodes CDR1 SGHKS and CDR2 YYEKEE (reference sequence). The CDR3 contains 17 residues. This clonotype was sampled from a young man who had recovered from COVID-19. The chain is built from TRBV5-5 and TRBJ2-1; TRBD2 aligns across 10 bases. The sample consisted of PBMCs or T cells enriched from blood (not recorded which). The CDR3 spells CASSLFSSGSFYNEQFF. Here the CDR3 DNA reads TGTGCCAGCAGCTTGTTCTCTAGCGGGAGTTTTTACAATGAGCAGTTCTTC.